What follows is one T cell receptor beta chain and its context. This record belongs to a study of Graves' ophthalmopathy and Graves' hyperthyroidism. Amplification from RNA transcripts yielded the TCR beta CDR3 regions. First-round RT-PCR relied on HTBI primers, and a second-round multiplex PCR came next. TCRdb passed the multiplex PCR reads through MiXCR, listing each CDR3 protein once. The repertoire holds 150,000 to 200,000 distinct CDR3 sequences, with 35% to 45% as singletons. Patients were left out if they had other autoimmune diseases, uncontrolled infections, pregnancy or lactation. The CDR3 extends over 14 amino acids. The germline CDR1 and CDR2 sequences are DFQATT and SNEGSKA (reference sequence). Trimming removed 6 bases from V and 5 bases from J; junction bases left unmatched: 12.

Material for sequencing was peripheral blood. This clonotype originated in a man aged 30 to 45 with Graves' ophthalmopathy. This chain uses TRBV20-1 with TRBJ2-5, with 7 bases identical to TRBD1. CDR3 residues: CSAPTGLRSETQYF. As DNA, the CDR3 is TGCAGTGCCCCGACAGGGCTACGTTCGGAGACCCAGTACTTC.